The present entry profiles one T cell receptor (beta chain) with its context. Its antigen is not identified. This sample was included in a study of cytomegalovirus exposure and HLA in healthy donors. Study findings and constraints: Analyzed later, most CMV-associated TCR beta chains appeared HLA-restricted.

CDR3 length equals 16 residues. V shed 0 bases and J 4 bases; nucleotides not matched to a gene: 3. Germline CDR1 and CDR2: MNHEY and SVGAGI. Every donor was a healthy person donating bone marrow. PCR primers comprised 60 Vbeta and 13 Jbeta primers. Assay: immunoSEQ multiplex PCR; the TCRdb copy retains only in-frame clones and omits some. The sample has about 110,000 clones, roughly 80% seen once; the top ten hold 6% to 8%. This chain connects TRBV6-5 to TRBJ1-2; 12 bases are a match to TRBD1. Sequenced sample: PBMCs. This receptor was obtained from a man aged 25-45 years in good health and CMV-seropositive. The CDR3 DNA is TGTGCCAGCAGTTACTCTTCGGGACAGGGGGCCTATGGCTACACCTTC. This encodes CASSYSSGQGAYGYTF.